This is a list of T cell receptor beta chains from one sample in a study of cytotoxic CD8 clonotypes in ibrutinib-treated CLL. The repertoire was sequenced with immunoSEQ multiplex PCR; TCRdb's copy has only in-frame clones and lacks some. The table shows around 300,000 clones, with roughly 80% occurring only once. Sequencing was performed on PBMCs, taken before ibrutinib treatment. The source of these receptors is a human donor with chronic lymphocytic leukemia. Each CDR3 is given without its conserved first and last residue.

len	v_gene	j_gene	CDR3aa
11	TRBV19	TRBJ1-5	ASSRDRAQPQH
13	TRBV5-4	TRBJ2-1	ASSSGTVFYNEQF
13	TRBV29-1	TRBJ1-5	SVGSGRDSNQPQH
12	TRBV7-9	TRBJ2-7	ASSPTSGPSEQY
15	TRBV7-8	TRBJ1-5	ASSRTGYRQGNQPQH
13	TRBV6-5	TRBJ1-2	ASSYIAAQPYGYT
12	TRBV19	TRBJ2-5	ASSMGWGAETQY
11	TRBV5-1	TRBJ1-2	ASRAGQGYRYT
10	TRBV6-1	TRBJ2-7	ASSPTGYEQY
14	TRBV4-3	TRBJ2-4	ASSQRTSGRENIQY
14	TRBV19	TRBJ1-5	ASSILGAGRNQPQH
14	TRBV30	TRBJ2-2	AWSVHGGAVAGELF
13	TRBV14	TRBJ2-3	ASSQEGGSTDTQY
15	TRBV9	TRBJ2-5	ASSVGAGGQGGETQY
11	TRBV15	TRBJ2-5	ATSRTDQETQY
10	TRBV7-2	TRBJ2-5	ASSLDLETQY
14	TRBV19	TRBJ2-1	ASSIGSSGFYNEQF
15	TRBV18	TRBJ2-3	ASSPRRQGSLSDTQY
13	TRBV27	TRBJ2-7	ASSPDFEVPYEQY
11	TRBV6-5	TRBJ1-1	ATSTLGATEAF
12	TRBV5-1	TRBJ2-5	ASSWDLPQETQY
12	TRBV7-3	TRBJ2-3	ASSPGLDTDTQY
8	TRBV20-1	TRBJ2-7	SERVHEQY
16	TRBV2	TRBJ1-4	ASPAEQLTGLVNEKLF
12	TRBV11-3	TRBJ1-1	ASSLGQKNTEAF
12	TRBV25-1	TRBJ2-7	ASRIAGGRNEQY
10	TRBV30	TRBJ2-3	AWTSGSDTQY
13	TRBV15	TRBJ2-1	ATSRGLDPYNEQF
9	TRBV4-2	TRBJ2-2	ASSRKGELF
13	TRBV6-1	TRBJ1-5	ASSERTGWNQPQH
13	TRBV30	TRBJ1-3	AWSVINMVGNTIY